The text below deals with one T cell receptor beta chain. The data stem from a study of blood T cell repertoires in COVID-19. Across the study: Whether acute or convalescent, the COVID-19 samples came from the United States, Italy and Spain.

Some clones are missing from TCRdb's copy, which holds only in-frame ones; the method was immunoSEQ multiplex PCR. The sample includes some 100,000 clones, about 90% seen only once; the top ten take 17%. The V gene lost 4 bases and the J gene lost 2 bases, with 3 bases spanning the gap. The CDR3 contains 12 residues. The clonotype originates from a man between 50 and 59 years old with acute or convalescent COVID-19. Sequences were obtained from peripheral blood. The chain joins TRBV12-3 or TRBV12-4 to TRBJ1-3; D not resolved. The CDR3: CASSSPGNTIYF. Written as DNA, the CDR3 is TGTGCCAGCAGTTCTCCTGGAAACACCATATATTTT.